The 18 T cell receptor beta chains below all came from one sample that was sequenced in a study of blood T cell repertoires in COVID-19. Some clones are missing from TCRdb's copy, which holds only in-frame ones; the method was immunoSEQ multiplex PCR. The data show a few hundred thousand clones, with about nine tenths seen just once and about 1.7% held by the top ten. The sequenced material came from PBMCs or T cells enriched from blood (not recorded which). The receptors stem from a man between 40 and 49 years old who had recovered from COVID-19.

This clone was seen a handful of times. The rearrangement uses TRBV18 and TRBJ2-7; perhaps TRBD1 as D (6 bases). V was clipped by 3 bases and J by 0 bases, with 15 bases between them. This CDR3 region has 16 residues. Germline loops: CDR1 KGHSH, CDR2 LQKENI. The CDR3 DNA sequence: TGTGCCAGCTCACCTTTATTACAGGGAAGCTCCTACGAGCAGTACTTC. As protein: CASSPLLQGSSYEQYF.

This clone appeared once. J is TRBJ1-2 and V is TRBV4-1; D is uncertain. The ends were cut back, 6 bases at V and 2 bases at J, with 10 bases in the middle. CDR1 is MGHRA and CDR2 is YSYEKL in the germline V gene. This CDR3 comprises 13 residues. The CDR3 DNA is TGCGCCAGCAGGCCCGGACTGAACTATGGCTACACCTTC. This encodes CASRPGLNYGYTF.

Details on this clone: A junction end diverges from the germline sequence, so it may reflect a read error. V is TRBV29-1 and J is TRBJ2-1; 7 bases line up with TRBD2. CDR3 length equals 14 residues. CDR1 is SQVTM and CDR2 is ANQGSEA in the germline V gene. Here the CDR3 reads CSVGGGLGEMSSLF. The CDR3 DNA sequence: TGCAGCGTTGGGGGGGGACTTGGTGAAATGAGCAGCCTCTTC.

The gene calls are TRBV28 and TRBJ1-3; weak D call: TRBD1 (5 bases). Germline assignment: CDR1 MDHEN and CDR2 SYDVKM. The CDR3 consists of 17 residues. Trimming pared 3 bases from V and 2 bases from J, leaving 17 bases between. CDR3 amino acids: CASSLGGGGRAGNTIYF. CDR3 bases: TGTGCCAGCAGTTTGGGGGGTGGAGGACGGGCTGGAAACACCATATATTTT.

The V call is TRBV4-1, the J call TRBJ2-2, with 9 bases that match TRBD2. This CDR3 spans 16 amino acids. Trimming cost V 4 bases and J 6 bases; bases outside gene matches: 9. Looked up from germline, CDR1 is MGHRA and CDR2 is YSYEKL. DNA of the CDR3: TGCGCCAGCAGCCCCCCGGGTAGCGGGAGCTCCGGGGAGCTGTTTTTT. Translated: CASSPPGSGSSGELFF.

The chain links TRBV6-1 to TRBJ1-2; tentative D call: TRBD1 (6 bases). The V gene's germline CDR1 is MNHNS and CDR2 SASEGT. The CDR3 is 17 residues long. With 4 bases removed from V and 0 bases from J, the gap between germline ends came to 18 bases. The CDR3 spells CASSALPVDRANYGYTF. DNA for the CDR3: TGTGCCAGCAGTGCACTCCCGGTGGACAGAGCTAACTATGGCTACACCTTC.

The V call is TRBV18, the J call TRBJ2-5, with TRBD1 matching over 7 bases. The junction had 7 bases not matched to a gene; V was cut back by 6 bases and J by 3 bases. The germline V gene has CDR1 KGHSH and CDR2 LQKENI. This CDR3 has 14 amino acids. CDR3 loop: CASSLNRGEETQYF. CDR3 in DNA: TGTGCCAGCTCCCTGAACAGGGGCGAAGAGACCCAGTACTTC.

The DNA of the CDR3 is TGTGCCAGCAGTCTAGCGGGGTCCCGCTCCTACGAGCAGTACTTC. This gives the protein CASSLAGSRSYEQYF. The chain links TRBV28 to TRBJ2-7, with 9 bases fitting TRBD2. Losses at the gene ends were 5 bases for V and 0 bases for J; bases not matched to a gene: 5. Per germline, CDR1 MDHEN and CDR2 SYDVKM. The CDR3 consists of 15 residues.

CDR3 loop: CASSVGQINYGYTF. The CDR3 DNA reads TGCGCCAGCAGCGTGGGACAGATTAACTATGGCTACACCTTC. The V call is TRBV5-1, the J call TRBJ1-2; 7 bases align to TRBD1. Germline V gene sequence: CDR1 SGHRS, CDR2 YFSETQ. V lost 4 bases, J lost 1 base, and 4 bases stayed unmatched. The length of the CDR3 is 14 residues.

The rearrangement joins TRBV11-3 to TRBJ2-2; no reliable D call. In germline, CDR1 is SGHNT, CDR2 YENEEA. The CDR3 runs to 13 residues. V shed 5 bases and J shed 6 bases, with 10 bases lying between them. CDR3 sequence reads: CASSVGFAGELFF. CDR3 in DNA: TGTGCCAGCAGCGTCGGGTTTGCCGGGGAGCTGTTTTTT.

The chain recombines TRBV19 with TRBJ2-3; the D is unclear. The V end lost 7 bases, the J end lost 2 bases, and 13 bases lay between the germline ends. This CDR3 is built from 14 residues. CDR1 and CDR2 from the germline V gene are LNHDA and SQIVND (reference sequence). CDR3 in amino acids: CASKGAYLTDTQYF. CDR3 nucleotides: TGTGCCAGTAAAGGAGCGTACCTCACAGATACGCAGTATTTT.

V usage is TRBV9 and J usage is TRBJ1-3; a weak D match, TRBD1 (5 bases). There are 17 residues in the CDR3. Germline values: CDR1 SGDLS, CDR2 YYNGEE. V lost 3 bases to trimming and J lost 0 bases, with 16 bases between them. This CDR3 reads CASSATPRGLSGNTIYF. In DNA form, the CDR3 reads TGTGCCAGCAGCGCCACTCCTAGGGGTCTCTCTGGAAACACCATATATTTT.

The CDR3 loop reads CASSSSGYEAFF. The CDR3 DNA reads as TGTGCCAGCAGCTCCTCCGGGTATGAAGCTTTCTTT. The chain carries TRBV7-9 and TRBJ1-1; unclear D gene. Germline V CDR1 and CDR2: SEHNR, FQNEAQ (reference sequence). This CDR3 region has 12 residues. Trimming cost V 4 bases and J 7 bases, with 10 bases left between them.

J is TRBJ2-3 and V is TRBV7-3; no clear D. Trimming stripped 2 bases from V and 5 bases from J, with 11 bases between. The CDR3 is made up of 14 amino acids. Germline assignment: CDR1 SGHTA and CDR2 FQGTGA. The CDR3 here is CASSLSGSGDTQYF. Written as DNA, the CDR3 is TGTGCCAGCAGCTTATCGGGTTCGGGAGATACGCAGTATTTT. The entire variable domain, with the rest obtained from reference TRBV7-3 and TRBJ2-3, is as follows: GAGVSQTPSNKVTEKGKYVELRCDPISGHTALYWYRQSLGQGPEFLIYFQGTGAADDSGLPNDRFFAVRPEGSVSTLKIQRTERGDSAVYLCASSLSGSGDTQYFGPGTRLTVL.

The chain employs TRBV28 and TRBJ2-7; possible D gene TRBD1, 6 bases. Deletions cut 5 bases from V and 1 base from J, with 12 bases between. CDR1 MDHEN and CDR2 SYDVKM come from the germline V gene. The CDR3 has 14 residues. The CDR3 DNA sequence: TGTGCCAGCAGTCCCCCGACAGGTTCCTACGAGCAGTACTTC. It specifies CASSPPTGSYEQYF.

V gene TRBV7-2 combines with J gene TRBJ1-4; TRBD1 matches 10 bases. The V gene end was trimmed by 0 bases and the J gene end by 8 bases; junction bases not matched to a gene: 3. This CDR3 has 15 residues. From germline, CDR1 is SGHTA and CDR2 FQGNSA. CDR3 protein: CASSLAGQGFEKLFF. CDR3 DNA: TGTGCCAGCAGCTTAGCGGGACAGGGGTTCGAAAAACTGTTTTTT.

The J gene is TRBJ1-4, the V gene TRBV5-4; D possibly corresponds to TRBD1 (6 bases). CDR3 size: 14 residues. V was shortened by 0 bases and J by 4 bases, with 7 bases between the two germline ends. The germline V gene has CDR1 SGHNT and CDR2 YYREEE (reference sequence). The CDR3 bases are TGTGCCAGCAGCTTGGGGGGGCTTAATGAAAAACTGTTTTTT. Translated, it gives CASSLGGLNEKLFF.

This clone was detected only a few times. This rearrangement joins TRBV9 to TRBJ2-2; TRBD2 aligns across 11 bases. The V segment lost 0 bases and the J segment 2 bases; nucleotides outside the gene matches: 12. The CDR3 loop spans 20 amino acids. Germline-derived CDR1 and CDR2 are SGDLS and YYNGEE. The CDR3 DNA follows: TGTGCCAGCAGCGTAGCTAGCGGGGGGTCCCCGTCCCCAAACACCGGGGAGCTGTTTTTT. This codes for CASSVASGGSPSPNTGELFF. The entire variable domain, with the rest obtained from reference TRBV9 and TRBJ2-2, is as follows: DSGVTQTPKHLITATGQRVTLRCSPRSGDLSVYWYQQSLDQGLQFLIQYYNGEERAKGNILERFSAQQFPDLHSELNLSSLELGDSALYFCASSVASGGSPSPNTGELFFGEGSRLTVL.